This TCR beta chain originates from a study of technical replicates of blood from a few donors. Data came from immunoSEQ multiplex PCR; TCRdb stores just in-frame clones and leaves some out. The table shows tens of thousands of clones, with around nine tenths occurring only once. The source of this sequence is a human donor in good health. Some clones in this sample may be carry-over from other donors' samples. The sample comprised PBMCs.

This CDR3 is CASSRQGTDTQYF. DNA of the CDR3: TGTGCCAGCAGCCGACAGGGGACAGATACGCAGTATTTT. The rearrangement uses TRBV7-7 and TRBJ2-3; the match to TRBD1 covers 8 bases. The CDR3 covers 13 residues. Trimming took 5 bases from V and 3 from J; bases not matched to a gene: 1. Germline CDR1 and CDR2: SSHAT and FNYEAQ (reference sequence).